The sequence of this T cell receptor (beta chain) was determined in a study of control samples from healthy donors and cancer patients. Some clones are missing from TCRdb's copy, which holds only in-frame ones; the method was immunoSEQ multiplex PCR. The profile shows tens of thousands of clones, 84% of them singletons. Sequencing was performed on PBMCs. This receptor was identified in a man aged 65-85 years with lung cancer.

CDR3 residues: CASSMKRTGSSSGNTIYF. Here the CDR3 DNA reads TGTGCCAGTAGTATGAAACGGACAGGGTCGAGCTCTGGAAACACCATATATTTT. The chain employs TRBV19 and TRBJ1-3; TRBD1 matches 8 bases. From germline, CDR1 is LNHDA and CDR2 SQIVND (reference sequence). Trimming cost V 3 bases and J 0 bases; bases outside gene matches: 10. The CDR3 loop spans 18 amino acids.